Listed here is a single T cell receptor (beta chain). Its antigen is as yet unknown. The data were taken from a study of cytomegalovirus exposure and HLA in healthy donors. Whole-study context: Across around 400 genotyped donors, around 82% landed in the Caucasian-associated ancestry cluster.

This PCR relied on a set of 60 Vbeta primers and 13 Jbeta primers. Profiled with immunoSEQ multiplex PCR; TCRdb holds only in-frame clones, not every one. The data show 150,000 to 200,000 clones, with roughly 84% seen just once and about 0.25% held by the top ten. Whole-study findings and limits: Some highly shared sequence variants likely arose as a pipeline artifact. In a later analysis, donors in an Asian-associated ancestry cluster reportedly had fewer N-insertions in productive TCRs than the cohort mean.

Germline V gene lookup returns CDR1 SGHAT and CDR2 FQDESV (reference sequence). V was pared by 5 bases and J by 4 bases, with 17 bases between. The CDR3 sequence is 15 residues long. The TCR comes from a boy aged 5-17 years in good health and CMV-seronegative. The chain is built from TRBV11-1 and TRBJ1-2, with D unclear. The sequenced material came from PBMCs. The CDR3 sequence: CASSAISGIPYGYTF. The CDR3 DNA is TGTGCCAGCAGCGCAATAAGCGGCATACCCTATGGCTACACCTTC.